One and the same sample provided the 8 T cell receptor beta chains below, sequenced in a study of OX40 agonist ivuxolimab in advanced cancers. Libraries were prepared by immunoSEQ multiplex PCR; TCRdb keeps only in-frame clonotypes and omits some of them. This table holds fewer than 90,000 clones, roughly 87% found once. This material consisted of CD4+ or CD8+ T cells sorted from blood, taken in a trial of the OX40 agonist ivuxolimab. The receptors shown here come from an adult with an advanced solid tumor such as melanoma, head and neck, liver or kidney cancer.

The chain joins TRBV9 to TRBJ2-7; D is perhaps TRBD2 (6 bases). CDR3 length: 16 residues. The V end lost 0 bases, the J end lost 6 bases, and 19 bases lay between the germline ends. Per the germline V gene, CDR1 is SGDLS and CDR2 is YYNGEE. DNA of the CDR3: TGTGCCAGCAGCGTAGAGGATTGGCAGGGACTTCGCGAGCAGTACTTC. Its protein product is CASSVEDWQGLREQYF.

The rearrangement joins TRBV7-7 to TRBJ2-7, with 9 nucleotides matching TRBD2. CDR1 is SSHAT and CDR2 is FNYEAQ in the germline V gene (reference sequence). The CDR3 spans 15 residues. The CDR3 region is CTSSGGIGTGYEQYF. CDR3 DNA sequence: TGTACTAGCAGCGGGGGGATCGGGACGGGGTACGAGCAGTACTTC. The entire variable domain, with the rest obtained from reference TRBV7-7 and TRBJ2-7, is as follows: GAGVSQSPRYKVTKRGQDVTLRCDPISSHATLYWYQQALGQGPEFLTYFNYEAQPDKSGLPSDRFSAERPEGSISTLTIQRTEQRDSAMYRCTSSGGIGTGYEQYFGPGTRLTVT.

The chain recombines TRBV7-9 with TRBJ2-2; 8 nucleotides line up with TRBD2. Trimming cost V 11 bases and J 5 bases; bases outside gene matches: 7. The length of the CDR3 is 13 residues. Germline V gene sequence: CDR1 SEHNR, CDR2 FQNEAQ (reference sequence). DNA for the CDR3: TGTGCCTCCGGGGCGGGAGGTACCGGGGAGCTGTTTTTT. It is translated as CASGAGGTGELFF.

CDR3 protein: CAWSPPGRVSTDTQYF. The CDR3 DNA reads as TGTGCCTGGAGCCCACCGGGCAGGGTCTCGACAGATACGCAGTATTTT. The rearrangement joins TRBV30 to TRBJ2-3; possibly TRBD1 for D (5 bases). Germline lookup yields CDR1 GTSNPN and CDR2 SVGIG (reference sequence). The CDR3 has 16 residues. Deletions cut 3 bases from V and 3 bases from J, with 19 bases between.

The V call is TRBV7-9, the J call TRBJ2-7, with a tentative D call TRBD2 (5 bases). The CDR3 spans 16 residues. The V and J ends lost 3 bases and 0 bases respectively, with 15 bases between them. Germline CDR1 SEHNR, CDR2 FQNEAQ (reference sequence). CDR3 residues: CASSFSNPGSSYEQYF. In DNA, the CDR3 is TGTGCCAGCAGCTTTTCCAACCCGGGGAGCTCCTACGAGCAGTACTTC.

CDR3 region: CASSLLPTDREQFF. The CDR3 DNA is TGTGCCAGCAGTTTGTTACCGACCGACCGTGAGCAGTTCTTC. The chain couples TRBV28 to TRBJ2-1; D unclear. Trimming stripped 3 bases from V and 9 bases from J, with 15 bases between. The CDR3 consists of 14 residues. Looked up from germline, CDR1 is MDHEN and CDR2 is SYDVKM.

CDR3 loop: CATSRDGTYEAFF. The CDR3 DNA reads TGTGCCACCAGCAGAGATGGCACATATGAAGCTTTCTTT. The rearrangement joins TRBV15 to TRBJ1-1; D is undetermined. The CDR3 runs 13 residues. Germline V gene sequence: CDR1 LNHNV, CDR2 YYDKDF (reference sequence). Trimming took off 0 bases at V and 7 bases at J, with 9 bases between the two ends.

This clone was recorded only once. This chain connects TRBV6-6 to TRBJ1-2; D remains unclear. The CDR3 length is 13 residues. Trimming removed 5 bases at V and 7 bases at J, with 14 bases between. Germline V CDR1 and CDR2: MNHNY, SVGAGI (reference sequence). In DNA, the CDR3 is TGTGCCAGCAGTCCCGTGTCACGGGGTGGCTACACCTTC. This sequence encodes CASSPVSRGGYTF.